The clone carrying this TCR beta chain has just a few counts. This sample is part of a study of follicular helper T cells after annual influenza vaccination. As for the study in general: Across the 2013-2014, 2014-2015 and 2015-2016 vaccination seasons, some subjects were resampled.

Profiled with immunoSEQ multiplex PCR; TCRdb holds only in-frame clones, not every one. The table has several thousand clones, around 83% seen once. Time point reported: 2015-2016 season, pre-vaccination. V shed 6 bases and J shed 7 bases, with 22 bases lying between them. The CDR3 loop spans 16 amino acids. CDR1 is SGDLS and CDR2 is YYNGEE in the germline V gene. The source of this sequence is an adult who received the influenza vaccine. Sequenced material: CXCR5- memory CD4+ T cells sorted from blood, taken on the day of influenza vaccination. The chain couples TRBV9 to TRBJ2-2; tentatively, D is TRBD1 (7 bases). The CDR3 sequence: CASTLREGAGFGELFF. The DNA of the CDR3 is TGTGCCAGCACCCTCCGAGAGGGGGCGGGGTTCGGGGAGCTGTTTTTT.